Presented here are 29 T cell receptor beta chains from one specimen sequenced in a study of shared clonotypes between healthy human individuals. Sequencing used immunoSEQ multiplex PCR; TCRdb keeps in-frame clones, though not all of them. Of 300,000 to 400,000 clones in the sample, more than 60% were seen once. Sample: memory CD4+ T cells sorted from blood. Subset specified: CD45RA-negative fraction. All receptors come from a man aged 25-45 years in good health.

Comments on this clone: The sample holds other DNA sequences that translate to the same CDR3. V usage is TRBV15 and J usage is TRBJ2-3; tentative D call: TRBD2 (6 bases). From germline, CDR1 is LNHNV and CDR2 YYDKDF (reference sequence). CDR3 size: 14 residues. Trimming took off 0 bases at V and 3 bases at J, with 7 bases between the two ends. The CDR3 nucleotides are TGTGCCACCAGCAGAGATGGAGGGACAGATACGCAGTATTTT. Encoded protein: CATSRDGGTDTQYF.

There are a few counts of this clone. The chain has TRBV5-8 and TRBJ2-7; TRBD2 matches 9 bases. The CDR3 covers 15 residues. CDR1 SGHTS and CDR2 YDEGEE come from the germline V gene. V gave up 4 bases and J gave up 2 bases; unmatched junction bases: 7. CDR3 residues: CASSDRSGRTYEQYF. The CDR3 DNA follows: TGTGCCAGCAGCGACCGTAGCGGGAGAACCTACGAGCAGTACTTC.

The chain employs TRBV29-1 and TRBJ2-7, with 7 bases identical to TRBD1. V lost 4 bases to trimming and J lost 2 bases; unmatched junction nucleotides: 5. This CDR3 has 13 residues. Germline CDR1 SQVTM, CDR2 ANQGSEA. The chain's CDR3 is CSVGDSKAYEQYF. The CDR3 DNA is TGCAGCGTTGGGGACAGCAAAGCCTACGAGCAGTACTTC.

DNA of the CDR3: TGTGCCATCAGTCGGCTACCGGACTCCCAAAGCACAGATACGCAGTATTTT. Amino acids: CAISRLPDSQSTDTQYF. V usage is TRBV10-3 and J usage is TRBJ2-3; possible D gene TRBD2, 5 bases. The CDR3 consists of 17 residues. CDR1 ENHRY and CDR2 SYGVKD come from the germline V gene. V was trimmed by 5 bases and J by 0 bases, leaving 18 bases between them.

The rearrangement links TRBV13 to TRBJ1-1; maybe TRBD1 (5 bases). With 5 bases removed from V and 6 bases from J, the gap between germline ends came to 16 bases. The CDR3 is 14 residues long. Germline-derived CDR1 and CDR2 are PRHDT and FYEKMQ (reference sequence). The CDR3 region is CASSAVPRGAEAFF. CDR3 coding DNA: TGTGCCAGCAGCGCCGTCCCTCGAGGGGCTGAAGCTTTCTTT. Full variable domain (rest looked up from reference TRBV13 and TRBJ1-1): AAGVIQSPRHLIKEKRETATLKCYPIPRHDTVYWYQQGPGQDPQFLISFYEKMQSDKGSIPDRFSAQQFSDYHSELNMSSLELGDSALYFCASSAVPRGAEAFFGQGTRLTVV.

V is TRBV5-1 and J is TRBJ2-1, with TRBD2 matching 7 bases. There are 16 residues in the CDR3. Germline trimming cut 2 bases from V and 0 bases from J; bases unmatched to any gene: 5. Germline CDR1 and CDR2: SGHRS and YFSETQ. CDR3 in amino acids: CASSFGSGYSYNEQFF. Here the CDR3 DNA reads TGCGCCAGCAGCTTCGGTAGCGGGTACTCCTACAATGAGCAGTTCTTC.

Concerning this clone: Distinct nucleotide sequences in the sample also encode this CDR3. V and J are TRBV18 and TRBJ1-5; 10 nucleotides match TRBD1. Germline CDR1 reads KGHSH; CDR2 reads LQKENI. V was pared by 4 bases and J by 4 bases, with 1 base of the junction left unmatched. This CDR3 has 14 amino acids. The CDR3: CASSLGQGNQPQHF. In nucleotides, the CDR3 is TGTGCCAGCTCACTGGGACAGGGGAATCAGCCCCAGCATTTT.

V usage is TRBV6-5 and J usage is TRBJ1-5; 7 bases map to TRBD1. The CDR3 extends over 14 amino acids. Germline CDR1 and CDR2: MNHEY and SVGAGI. J lost 2 bases, V lost 4 bases, and 2 bases had no gene match. The CDR3 DNA reads TGTGCCAGCAGTTCTACAGGGGGCAATCAGCCCCAGCATTTT. This translates into CASSSTGGNQPQHF.

The chain combines TRBV5-1 with TRBJ2-3; 8 positions agree with TRBD2. The junction had 6 bases not matched to a gene; V was cut back by 0 bases and J by 0 bases. In germline, CDR1 is SGHRS, CDR2 YFSETQ. This CDR3 region has 17 residues. This CDR3 reads CASSLALAGISTDTQYF. As DNA, the CDR3 is TGCGCCAGCAGCTTGGCGCTAGCGGGTATTAGCACAGATACGCAGTATTTT.

The V gene is TRBV2, the J gene TRBJ2-1; tentative D call: TRBD1 (6 bases). Per germline, CDR1 SNHLY and CDR2 FYNNEI. Between the trimmed V and J ends, which lost 8 bases and 8 bases, there was a span of 19 bases. CDR3 size: 14 residues. The CDR3 coding sequence is TGTGCCAGCGGGAGTTTTACAGGGCCATATGAGCAGTTCTTC. It yields the protein CASGSFTGPYEQFF.

This clone was picked up a small number of times. The rearrangement joins TRBV14 to TRBJ2-1; TRBD1 matches 9 bases. V trimming: 4 bases; J trimming: 3 bases; junction bases outside the gene matches: 10. The CDR3 sequence is 17 residues long. Germline V gene data show CDR1 as SGHDN and CDR2 as FVKESK. CDR3 sequence (DNA): TGTGCCAGCAGCCGGATACAGGGGGCGGGGATCTACAATGAGCAGTTCTTC. This translates into CASSRIQGAGIYNEQFF.

Comments on this clone: A much more abundant neighbour one base away suggests this may be a read error. This chain uses TRBV6-5 with TRBJ2-7, with 8 bases lining up with TRBD1. Per germline, CDR1 MNHEY and CDR2 SVGAGI. The length of the CDR3 is 13 residues. Germline trimming cut 6 bases from V and 2 bases from J; bases unmatched to any gene: 3. CDR3 loop: CASRRTGTYEQYF. DNA of the CDR3: TGTGCCAGCAGGCGGACAGGGACCTACGAGCAGTACTTC.

To note about this clone: Given a far larger clone just one base away, this is likely a sequencing read error. This chain joins TRBV10-3 and TRBJ2-7; 12 bases map to TRBD2. J lost 4 bases, V lost 6 bases, and 10 bases had no gene match. Germline assignment: CDR1 ENHRY and CDR2 SYGVKD. The CDR3 contains 16 residues. The DNA of the CDR3 is TGTGCCATCAGCTTAGCCGAGACTAGCGGGAGTTACGAGCAGTACTTC. Translated, it gives CAISLAETSGSYEQYF.

This clone has a handful of counts. The V and J genes are TRBV5-4 and TRBJ2-3; tentative D call: TRBD2 (6 bases). The germline V gene encodes CDR1 SGHNT and CDR2 YYREEE (reference sequence). The germline V and J ends were trimmed by 1 base and 2 bases, with 11 bases remaining between them. The CDR3 has 15 amino acids. CDR3 in amino acids: CASSLSRGTTDTQYF. DNA for the CDR3: TGTGCCAGCAGCTTGTCGCGCGGGACCACAGATACGCAGTATTTT.

This clone was seen many times. This clone may be a read error of a much larger clone one base away. Other DNA sequences from this sample encode an identical CDR3 as well. This chain links TRBV2 with TRBJ2-7; no clear D gene. From germline, CDR1 is SNHLY and CDR2 FYNNEI. The CDR3 extends over 10 amino acids. The V and J ends lost 2 bases and 4 bases respectively, with 0 bases between them. The CDR3 reads CASSEYEQYF. The CDR3 DNA follows: TGTGCCAGCAGTGAATACGAGCAGTACTTC.

V gene TRBV14 combines with J gene TRBJ2-7, with a weak D call TRBD1 (5 bases). This CDR3 contains 13 residues. Germline V gene data show CDR1 as SGHDN and CDR2 as FVKESK. V lost 5 bases and J lost 4, with 12 bases in between. The CDR3 protein is CASSSRGAYEQYF. The CDR3 DNA sequence: TGTGCCAGCAGCAGCCGTGGGGCTTACGAGCAGTACTTC.

The chain is built from TRBV7-8 and TRBJ1-3, with no clear D. Germline V gene sequence: CDR1 SGHVS, CDR2 FQNEAQ. This CDR3 spans 15 amino acids. Trimming pared 5 bases from V and 0 bases from J, leaving 11 bases between. The chain's CDR3 is CASSLFVGSGNTIYF. The CDR3, as DNA: TGTGCCAGCAGCCTCTTCGTAGGCTCTGGAAACACCATATATTTT.

V usage is TRBV2 and J usage is TRBJ1-5; D is undetermined. Germline CDR1 reads SNHLY; CDR2 reads FYNNEI. Trimming took 6 bases from V and 5 from J, leaving 11 bases between them. The CDR3 extends over 13 amino acids. This chain's CDR3 is CASSAQRDQPQHF. The CDR3 DNA is TGTGCCAGCAGCGCTCAACGGGATCAGCCCCAGCATTTT.

J is TRBJ2-7 and V is TRBV6-1; D remains unclear. V dropped 2 bases and J dropped 5 bases, with 10 bases sitting between them. The CDR3 extends over 13 amino acids. Germline V gene lookup returns CDR1 MNHNS and CDR2 SASEGT. The CDR3 DNA reads as TGTGCCAGCAGTGAAACGTTTGGAAACGAGCAGTACTTC. It yields the protein CASSETFGNEQYF.

The chain joins TRBV25-1 to TRBJ2-7, with D possibly TRBD1 on 5 matching bases. The CDR3 contains 13 residues. Germline CDR1 and CDR2: MGHDK and SYGVNS. Trimming took off 4 bases at V and 5 bases at J, with 12 bases between the two ends. CDR3 DNA: TGTGCCAGCAGTGGGGTAGGGGTGGACGAGCAGTACTTC. It yields the protein CASSGVGVDEQYF.

Here the CDR3 reads CAWSPPGGTIYF. CDR3 sequence (DNA): TGTGCCTGGAGTCCACCAGGGGGCACCATATATTTT. The chain links TRBV30 to TRBJ1-3; 7 bases are shared with TRBD1. CDR1 GTSNPN and CDR2 SVGIG come from the germline V gene (reference sequence). The CDR3 contains 12 residues. Germline trimming cut 2 bases from V and 9 bases from J; bases unmatched to any gene: 4.

The V gene is TRBV7-3, the J gene TRBJ1-1; the D gene is possibly TRBD1 (5 bases). Germline lookup yields CDR1 SGHTA and CDR2 FQGTGA. Between the trimmed V and J ends, which lost 5 bases and 7 bases, there was a span of 14 bases. The CDR3 is 13 residues long. CDR3: CASSQIRDGEAFF. CDR3 DNA: TGTGCCAGCAGCCAAATCCGGGACGGTGAAGCTTTCTTT.

The rearrangement joins TRBV18 to TRBJ2-1; 10 bases fit TRBD2. Germline V CDR1 and CDR2: KGHSH, LQKENI. The CDR3 is 14 amino acids. Trimming at V came to 4 bases and at J to 13 bases, leaving 10 bases not matched to a gene. The CDR3 sequence is CASSQSSGSSRQFF. Here the CDR3 DNA reads TGTGCCAGCTCACAGTCTAGCGGGAGTTCCCGCCAGTTCTTC. The full variable domain, rest sourced from reference TRBV18 and TRBJ2-1, is NAGVMQNPRHLVRRRGQEARLRCSPMKGHSHVYWYRQLPEEGLKFMVYLQKENIIDESGMPKERFSAEFPKEGPSILRIQQVVRGDSAAYFCASSQSSGSSRQFFGPGTRLTVL.

Points on this clone: The same CDR3 arises from other DNA sequences in this sample as well. This sequence joins TRBV11-2 and TRBJ2-7; D may be TRBD1 (5 bases). Germline CDR1 SGHAT, CDR2 FQNNGV. Between the trimmed V and J ends, which lost 1 base and 1 base, there was a span of 8 bases. The CDR3 totals 14 residues. This chain's CDR3 is CASSLGRVSYEQYF. In DNA form, the CDR3 reads TGTGCCAGCAGCTTAGGCAGGGTTTCCTACGAGCAGTACTTC.

The CDR3 region is CASSPGTSFHEQFF. As DNA, the CDR3 is TGTGCCAGCAGCCCCGGGACTAGCTTCCATGAGCAGTTCTTC. The chain is built from TRBV11-3 and TRBJ2-1; 9 nucleotides align to TRBD2. CDR3 length: 14 amino acids. Germline CDR1 reads SGHNT; CDR2 reads YENEEA. V trimming: 5 bases; J trimming: 8 bases; junction bases outside the gene matches: 7.

The chain carries TRBV5-1 and TRBJ2-7; D is uncertain. In germline, CDR1 is SGHRS, CDR2 YFSETQ. The ends were cut back, 0 bases at V and 7 bases at J, with 14 bases in the middle. The CDR3 consists of 14 residues. CDR3 sequence reads: CASSLGTARVEQYF. DNA of the CDR3: TGCGCCAGCAGCTTGGGAACAGCGAGAGTGGAGCAGTACTTC.

V usage is TRBV19 and J usage is TRBJ2-5; 7 bases match TRBD2. The end of the DNA fits TRBJ2-7 better, so the J call may be wrong. This CDR3 contains 16 residues. In germline, CDR1 is LNHDA, CDR2 SQIVND (reference sequence). CDR3 DNA sequence: TGTGCCAGTAGACAGCCCGGAGAGACTAGCAACTACGAGCAGTACTTC. Protein product: CASRQPGETSNYEQYF.

CDR3 sequence: CASSQDYGRGGPHLIDEQYF. Written as DNA, the CDR3 is TGCGCCAGCAGCCAAGATTACGGTCGCGGAGGGCCTCACCTAATCGACGAGCAGTACTTC. The rearrangement uses TRBV4-3 and TRBJ2-7; weak D call: TRBD2 (6 bases). The CDR3 loop spans 20 amino acids. The V gene lost 0 bases and the J gene lost 5 bases, with 29 bases spanning the gap. CDR1 and CDR2 from the germline V gene are LGHNA and YSLEER.

The V and J genes are TRBV9 and TRBJ1-2; D is unclear. The CDR3 is 13 residues long. Germline CDR1 is SGDLS and CDR2 is YYNGEE. Trimming cost V 6 bases and J 0 bases, with 9 bases left between them. The CDR3 reads CASTDPTNYGYTF. DNA for the CDR3: TGTGCCAGCACAGATCCGACTAACTATGGCTACACCTTC.